The 14 T cell receptor beta chains below were found in one sample sequenced in a study of T cells in Graves' hyperthyroidism and ophthalmopathy. RNA transcripts gave rise to amplified TCR beta CDR3 regions. HTBI primers were the set used in a first-round RT-PCR of the TCR CDR3. One entry per CDR3 protein results from TCRdb running MiXCR on the multiplex PCR reads. The repertoire holds hundreds of thousands of distinct CDR3 sequences, just over 45% seen once, with roughly 8.2% in the top ten. Specimen: peripheral blood or thyroid tissue (not recorded which). These receptors came from a woman between 18 and 29 years old with Graves' hyperthyroidism.

This clonotype has only a few counts. The chain has TRBV7-8 and TRBJ1-1; TRBD1 might be the D (5 bases). Germline lookup yields CDR1 SGHVS and CDR2 FQNEAQ. The CDR3 spans 16 residues. V lost 5 bases and J 0 bases, leaving 16 bases between the germline ends. The CDR3 DNA reads as TGTGCCAGCAGCCTAATGGGGCGCAGCATGAACACTGAAGCTTTCTTT. Protein sequence: CASSLMGRSMNTEAFF. The variable domain in full, completed from reference TRBV7-8 and TRBJ1-1, reads GAGVSQSPRYKVAKRGQDVALRCDPISGHVSLFWYQQALGQGPEFLTYFQNEAQLDKSGLPSDRFFAERPEGSVSTLKIQRTQQEDSAVYLCASSLMGRSMNTEAFFGQGTRLTVV.

The chain recombines TRBV29-1 with TRBJ2-7, with D perhaps matching TRBD2 (5 bases). This CDR3 has 12 amino acids. Trimming stripped 3 bases from V and 2 bases from J, with 8 bases between. Per the germline V gene, CDR1 is SQVTM and CDR2 is ANQGSEA. The CDR3 DNA reads TGCAGCGTTGAGGAGGCTACCTACGAGCAGTACTTC. Translated: CSVEEATYEQYF.

This chain uses TRBV24-1 with TRBJ2-7, with TRBD2 identical over 16 bases. V lost 2 bases to trimming and J lost 0 bases; unmatched junction nucleotides: 9. CDR1 is KGHDR, CDR2 SFDVKD, per germline. The CDR3 contains 20 residues. DNA for the CDR3: TGTGCCACCAGTGATTCCCAGGGGACTAGCGGGAGGGCGTCCTCCTACGAGCAGTACTTC. Amino acids: CATSDSQGTSGRASSYEQYF.

The V and J genes are TRBV9 and TRBJ1-5; 7 bases align to TRBD1. V shed 2 bases, J shed 3 bases, and the junction held 5 bases outside the gene matches. The germline V gene encodes CDR1 SGDLS and CDR2 YYNGEE. This CDR3 region has 15 residues. The CDR3 protein is CASSVGGQTNQPQHF. The CDR3 region has the DNA TGTGCCAGCAGCGTGGGGGGACAGACCAATCAGCCCCAGCATTTT.

This clonotype was seen at least ten times. V gene TRBV2 combines with J gene TRBJ1-2; D unclear. Germline V gene sequence: CDR1 SNHLY, CDR2 FYNNEI. This CDR3 spans 12 amino acids. Trimming shortened V by 2 bases and J by 6 bases, and 7 bases separated the two germline ends. For the CDR3, the DNA is TGTGCCAGCAGTGAATCTGAGGATGGCTACACCTTC. Translated: CASSESEDGYTF.

This clonotype was recorded many times. The chain recombines TRBV14 with TRBJ1-2; 10 positions agree with TRBD1. The V segment lost 2 bases and the J segment 5 bases; nucleotides outside the gene matches: 2. CDR3 length: 14 amino acids. Germline V gene sequence: CDR1 SGHDN, CDR2 FVKESK. In DNA form, the CDR3 reads TGTGCCAGCAGCCAACGGGACAGGGGTTATGGCTACACCTTC. It is translated as CASSQRDRGYGYTF.

This clonotype has ten or more counts. J is TRBJ1-6 and V is TRBV2; D not certain. The germline gives CDR1 SNHLY, CDR2 FYNNEI. Trimming took off 5 bases at V and 12 bases at J, with 17 bases between the two ends. This CDR3 region has 14 residues. The CDR3 protein is CASSLYTGIGPLHF. As DNA, the CDR3 is TGTGCCAGCAGTTTATATACGGGAATAGGACCCCTCCACTTT.

The chain is built from TRBV15 and TRBJ1-6, with 8 bases aligning to TRBD1. The ends lost 1 base at V and 8 bases at J; junction bases unmatched: 7. CDR3 length: 16 amino acids. Germline V lookup: CDR1 LNHNV, CDR2 YYDKDF (reference sequence). Here the CDR3 reads CATSRATYRGYSPLHF. In nucleotides, the CDR3 is TGTGCCACCAGCAGAGCGACCTACAGGGGGTATTCACCCCTCCACTTT. The full variable domain, with the rest looked up from reference TRBV15 and TRBJ1-6, is DAMVIQNPRYQVTQFGKPVTLSCSQTLNHNVMYWYQQKSSQAPKLLFHYYDKDFNNEADTPDNFQSRRPNTSFCFLDIRSPGLGDTAMYLCATSRATYRGYSPLHFGNGTRLTVT.

This clonotype was counted a few times. This rearrangement joins TRBV7-9 to TRBJ2-2, with D perhaps TRBD2 (6 bases). V lost 5 bases and J 4 bases, leaving 17 bases between the germline ends. The CDR3 loop spans 16 amino acids. The germline gives CDR1 SEHNR, CDR2 FQNEAQ (reference sequence). Here the CDR3 reads CASSRASSDLTGELFF. The CDR3 bases are TGTGCCAGCAGCCGTGCATCTAGCGATCTCACCGGGGAGCTGTTTTTT. Using reference TRBV7-9 and TRBJ2-2 for the parts outside the CDR3, the full variable domain is DTGVSQNPRHKITKRGQNVTFRCDPISEHNRLYWYRQTLGQGPEFLTYFQNEAQLEKSRLLSDRFSAERPKGSFSTLEIQRTEQGDSAMYLCASSRASSDLTGELFFGEGSRLTVL.

This clonotype was counted between two and nine times. CDR3 DNA: TGTGCCAGCAGCCCCCCAACAGGGTTTGGCTACACCTTC. Translation: CASSPPTGFGYTF. The rearrangement joins TRBV7-9 to TRBJ1-2, with D perhaps TRBD1 (6 bases). The germline V gene encodes CDR1 SEHNR and CDR2 FQNEAQ (reference sequence). CDR3 length: 13 residues. Trimming removed 5 bases from V and 7 bases from J, with 14 bases in between.

The rearrangement links TRBV2 to TRBJ2-7; 7 nucleotides match TRBD2. The V and J ends lost 5 bases and 0 bases, in that order; junction bases with no gene match: 4. Germline CDR1 is SNHLY and CDR2 is FYNNEI. The CDR3 extends over 14 amino acids. CDR3: CASSLAGDSYEQYF. The CDR3 DNA reads TGTGCCAGCAGTTTAGCGGGTGACTCCTACGAGCAGTACTTC.

As regards this clonotype: Without the conserved terminal phenylalanine or tryptophan, this CDR3 likely stems from a read error. The rearrangement links TRBV2 to TRBJ2-7; 7 bases match TRBD1. The germline gives CDR1 SNHLY, CDR2 FYNNEI. This CDR3 spans 12 amino acids. After removal of 6 bases from V and 7 bases from J, the junction contained 6 bases not matched to a gene. The CDR3 nucleotides are TGTGCCAGCAGACAGGGGCCGGGGGAGCAGTACCTC. This encodes CASRQGPGEQYL.

This clonotype was picked up many times. The V gene is TRBV7-2, the J gene TRBJ2-7; D unclear. V was cut by 1 base and J by 9 bases, with 10 bases left in between. Per the germline V gene, CDR1 is SGHTA and CDR2 is FQGNSA. This CDR3 is 12 amino acids long. This chain's CDR3 is CASSLDSSWQYF. The DNA for the CDR3 is TGTGCCAGCAGCTTAGACAGCTCTTGGCAGTACTTC.

A note on this clonotype: This clone may be a read error of a much larger clone one base away. CDR3 DNA: TGTGCCAGCAGTCTCGACAGGGAGTCCTATAATTCACCCCTCCACTTT. It encodes CASSLDRESYNSPLHF. The rearrangement links TRBV2 to TRBJ1-6, with 7 bases matching TRBD1. The J segment lost 1 base and the V segment lost 5 bases, leaving 5 bases of the junction unmatched. Germline values: CDR1 SNHLY, CDR2 FYNNEI. This CDR3 comprises 16 residues.